One T cell receptor (beta chain) is described in this entry. The PCR was carried out with 60 Vbeta primers and 13 Jbeta primers. Generated by immunoSEQ multiplex PCR, the TCRdb table keeps only in-frame clones and is missing some. The sample has roughly 120,000 clones; less than 80% are singletons. This sample is drawn from a study of cytomegalovirus exposure and HLA in healthy donors. The sequencing sample was made of PBMCs. The receptor comes from a woman in her thirties or forties in good health and CMV-seropositive.

The CDR3 nucleotides read TGCGCCAGCAGCCCAGAACAAGACAGGGCCTCTGGAAACACCATATATTTT. Its protein is CASSPEQDRASGNTIYF. The chain recombines TRBV4-3 with TRBJ1-3; 7 bases match TRBD1. The trim removed 4 bases at V and 0 bases at J, leaving 9 bases unmatched. The CDR3 runs to 17 residues. The germline V gene encodes CDR1 LGHNA and CDR2 YSLEER.